Sequencing of this T cell receptor beta chain was carried out in a study of blood T cell repertoires in COVID-19 (dated by TCRdb to the early 2020s). As for the study more broadly: Samples covering the acute and convalescent phases of COVID-19 were provided by collaborators in the United States, Italy and Spain. Deeply sampled blood TCRbeta repertoires from subjects exposed to, actively infected with, or recovered from COVID-19 were included in the dataset. The prospective study material was composed of cDNA or gDNA derived from T cells, B-cell-depleted T cells, or PBMCs. The repertoires were released in a freely available public database meant as a resource for research on the immune response to SARS-CoV-2. Sample metadata almost always included a de-identified subject ID, COVID-19 status, age in years and sex. Where available, HLA class I and class II types were obtained from metadata supplied by the sample provider rather than from assay-based typing. Samples were obtained from the ongoing ImmuneRACE study (first 160 participants) and from some 1,200 subjects provided by 6 global collaborators.

The immunoSEQ Assay, a bias-controlled multiplex PCR, was used to amplify TCRbeta CDR3 regions from genomic DNA. Concerning the study's data processing: Nucleated cell counts per sample were estimated from amplification of reference gene primers within the assay. To quantify the absolute abundance of each unique TCRbeta CDR3 rearrangement, sequence reads were collapsed and filtered. For each sample, productive Simpson clonality was calculated by taking the square root of Simpson's diversity index across productive rearrangements. TCRdb took this table from immuneACCESS and kept in-frame rearrangements with V and J called. Such tables lack part of the clones; where checked against another copy, unresolved V genes explain under half of the gap, and the rest is unexplained. V, J and clone size were drawn from that table, and D and trimming were deduced from the DNA. This sample gives some 320,000 clones in total; roughly 86% of them show up just once. Of the sample, around 10% falls within the top ten clones.

Broad study findings and their caveats: The quantity of clinical and demographic metadata differed by source and by participant and was supplied without curation.

In regard to this clone: Its antigen has not been determined. Base-call qualities are not available, and no considerably larger clone is one nucleotide away.

At one collaborating source in Seattle, patients were enrolled during active infection and were followed longitudinally through the course of disease. The collaborating institutions used their own protocols to collect whole blood in K2EDTA tubes. For TCRbeta analysis, collaborators shipped samples in one of three forms: frozen whole blood, isolated PBMCs, or DNA extracted from either of those sample types. Relative to germline, V is 4 bases shorter and J is 1 base shorter, with 14 bases between their ends. Based on the germline V gene, the CDR1 and CDR2 sequences are SGHDN and FVKESK. The CDR3 starts with the cysteine, ends with the phenylalanine, and has 16 residues. Only the CDR3 portion is preserved as DNA: 48 bases, with reading frame beginning at the first base.

The TCR sequence derives from a woman younger than 45 with COVID-19, enrolled during active disease. Sequences were obtained from peripheral blood. The V gene is TRBV14 and the J gene is TRBJ2-1; a confident D gene designation cannot be given. The DNA is TGTGCCAGCAGCCCGTCCCCGACCGGGTCCTACAATGAGCAGTTCTTC. Its coded protein is CASSPSPTGSYNEQFF.